What follows are 7 T cell receptor beta chains derived from one specimen sequenced in a study of cytomegalovirus exposure and HLA in healthy donors. Sequenced by immunoSEQ multiplex PCR; TCRdb stores in-frame clones only, minus some. The sample contains approximately 280,000 clones, roughly 90% of which appear only once. The material sequenced was PBMCs. These receptors were obtained from a woman between 18 and 29 years old in good health and CMV-seronegative.

The CDR3 here is CSVGGGGFQETQYF. In DNA form, the CDR3 reads TGCAGCGTTGGGGGAGGGGGGTTCCAAGAGACCCAGTACTTC. This chain connects TRBV29-1 to TRBJ2-5, with a weak D call TRBD2 (7 bases). The CDR3 is made up of 14 amino acids. Germline CDR1 SQVTM, CDR2 ANQGSEA. The germline V and J ends were trimmed by 4 bases and 1 base, with 13 bases remaining between them.

This chain uses TRBV19 with TRBJ1-2, with TRBD1 matching 9 bases. This CDR3 has 15 amino acids. Trimming took 4 bases from V and 4 from J; bases not matched to a gene: 7. Germline CDR1 is LNHDA and CDR2 is SQIVND (reference sequence). The CDR3 region is CASSTTGGVGYGYTF. For the CDR3, the DNA is TGTGCCAGTAGTACAACAGGGGGCGTAGGCTATGGCTACACCTTC.

This chain joins TRBV28 and TRBJ1-5; 8 bases match TRBD1. The length of the CDR3 is 14 residues. V dropped 8 bases and J dropped 6; count of bases not matched to a gene: 9. Per the germline V gene, CDR1 is MDHEN and CDR2 is SYDVKM. The CDR3 sequence: CASGRTGKGQPQHF. CDR3 DNA sequence: TGTGCCAGCGGACGGACAGGGAAAGGTCAGCCCCAGCATTTT.

The chain combines TRBV5-1 with TRBJ2-1; the match to TRBD2 covers 9 bases. The CDR3 runs to 16 residues. V lost 0 bases to trimming and J lost 5 bases; unmatched junction nucleotides: 6. The V gene's germline CDR1 is SGHRS and CDR2 YFSETQ. Here the CDR3 DNA reads TGCGCCAGCAGCTTGGGGCTAGCGGGACCCGACAATGAGCAGTTCTTC. Protein product: CASSLGLAGPDNEQFF.

The chain uses TRBV2 and TRBJ1-4; possible D gene TRBD1, 6 bases. The ends were cut back, 7 bases at V and 7 bases at J, with 16 bases in the middle. Germline values: CDR1 SNHLY, CDR2 FYNNEI. The CDR3 has 14 residues. The CDR3 is CASIAGARGEKLFF. CDR3 DNA sequence: TGTGCCAGCATTGCAGGGGCGAGGGGTGAAAAACTGTTTTTT.

This sequence joins TRBV18 and TRBJ2-7; 11 bases match TRBD2. CDR1 is KGHSH, CDR2 LQKENI, per germline. Losses at the gene ends were 4 bases for V and 0 bases for J; bases not matched to a gene: 5. This CDR3 has 16 residues. The CDR3 protein is CASSRLAGGSSYEQYF. The CDR3, as DNA: TGTGCCAGCTCACGTTTAGCGGGAGGGAGCTCCTACGAGCAGTACTTC.

This sequence joins TRBV6-1 and TRBJ2-7; 11 nucleotides line up with TRBD2. The CDR3 consists of 15 residues. Germline V lookup: CDR1 MNHNS, CDR2 SASEGT. V was clipped by 5 bases and J by 5 bases; unmatched bases: 8. CDR3 nucleotide sequence: TGTGCCAGCAGTCTATATAGCGGGAGGGTGAACGAGCAGTACTTC. Translation gives CASSLYSGRVNEQYF.